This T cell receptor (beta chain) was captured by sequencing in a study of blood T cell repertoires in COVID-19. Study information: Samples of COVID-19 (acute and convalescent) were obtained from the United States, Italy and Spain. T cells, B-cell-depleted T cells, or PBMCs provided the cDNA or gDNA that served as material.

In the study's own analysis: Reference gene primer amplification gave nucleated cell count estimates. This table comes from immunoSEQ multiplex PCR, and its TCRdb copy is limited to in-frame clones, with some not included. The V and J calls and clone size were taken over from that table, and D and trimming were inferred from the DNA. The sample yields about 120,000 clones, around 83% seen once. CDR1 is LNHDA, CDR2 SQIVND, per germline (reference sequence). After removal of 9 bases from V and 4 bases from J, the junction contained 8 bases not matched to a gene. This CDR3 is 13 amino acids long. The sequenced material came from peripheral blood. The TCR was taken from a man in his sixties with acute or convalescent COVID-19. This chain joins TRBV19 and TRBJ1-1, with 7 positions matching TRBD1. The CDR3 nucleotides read TGTGCCAGCCAAACAGGGGACCTCACTGAAGCTTTCTTT. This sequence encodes CASQTGDLTEAFF.